Here is one T cell receptor (beta chain) with its context. The data derive from a study of blood T cell repertoires in COVID-19. Across the whole study: Sources were T cells, B-cell-depleted T cells, or PBMCs; the material itself was cDNA or gDNA.

V was trimmed by 6 bases and J by 6 bases, leaving 9 bases between them. The CDR3 is made up of 12 amino acids. The germline V gene encodes CDR1 ENHRY and CDR2 SYGVKD. Sequenced by immunoSEQ multiplex PCR; TCRdb stores in-frame clones only, minus some. Here the sample spans nearly 400,000 clones, 85% to 90% being singletons. Participants' reported clinical history set cohort assignment. This rearrangement joins TRBV10-3 to TRBJ2-1; D is uncertain. This clonotype originated in a woman aged 30 to 39 who had recovered from COVID-19. Sequencing was done on a sample of PBMCs or T cells enriched from blood (not recorded which). This chain's CDR3 is CAISQEINEQFF. CDR3 nucleotide sequence: TGTGCCATCAGCCAGGAAATCAATGAGCAGTTCTTC.